Listed here is a single T cell receptor (beta chain). What it binds is not known. Sequencing was performed with immunoSEQ multiplex PCR; in TCRdb, only in-frame clones are kept and a portion is missing. This sample has approximately 25,000 clones; about four fifths occur once, and the top ten carry 0.93%. CDR3 length equals 15 residues. The germline V gene encodes CDR1 LGHNA and CDR2 YNFKEQ. Trimming removed 4 bases at V and 4 bases at J, with 17 bases between. This sample was taken from a study of graft-versus-host responses after intestinal transplantation. This sequence originates from a human donor who was the organ donor for an intestinal transplant. Specimen: unstimulated CD8+ T cells sorted from spleen or lymph node cells, collected before transplant. The V gene is TRBV4-2, the J gene TRBJ2-7; a possible D gene is TRBD2 (5 bases). The CDR3 region has the DNA TGTGCCAGCAGCCTATCTACCTCCGGGGTGTACGAGCAGTACTTC. As protein: CASSLSTSGVYEQYF.